One and the same sample provided the 21 T cell receptor beta chains below, sequenced in a study of blood T cell repertoires in COVID-19. TCRdb's table, derived via immunoSEQ multiplex PCR, lists solely in-frame clones and lacks some. Found here are about 120,000 clones, around 80% of them singletons; the top ten hold more than 35%. The sequenced material came from peripheral blood. The source of these receptors is a man in his forties or fifties with active or convalescent COVID-19.

The rearrangement joins TRBV7-3 to TRBJ2-5, with D perhaps matching TRBD1 (6 bases). V lost 10 bases and J 4 bases, leaving 22 bases between the germline ends. This CDR3 spans 15 amino acids. Per germline, CDR1 SGHTA and CDR2 FQGTGA. CDR3 DNA: TGTGCCACCCAGGGGTTTGGGGTGAAGGGAGAGACCCAGTACTTC. It is translated as CATQGFGVKGETQYF.

The J gene is TRBJ1-4, the V gene TRBV4-3, with D maybe TRBD1 (6 bases). Trimming took off 3 bases at V and 8 bases at J, with 13 bases between the two ends. CDR3 length: 14 residues. CDR1 and CDR2 (germline): LGHNA, YSLEER. The CDR3 DNA reads as TGCGCCAGCAGCCAGCAGCTCCAGGGGGAAAAACTGTTTTTT. Translated, it gives CASSQQLQGEKLFF.

The sample holds a few counts of this clone. This chain uses TRBV27 with TRBJ1-5; no definite D call. This CDR3 is built from 14 residues. Trimming removed 6 bases at V and 4 bases at J, with 13 bases between. The V gene's germline CDR1 is MNHEY and CDR2 SMNVEV (reference sequence). DNA of the CDR3: TGTGCCAGCAGCTTCATTACGGGGAATCAGCCCCAGCATTTT. This gives the protein CASSFITGNQPQHF.

In this sample, this clone turned up a few times. This sequence joins TRBV7-2 and TRBJ2-4; 7 bases agree with TRBD2. Germline V gives CDR1 SGHTA, CDR2 FQGNSA. The ends lost 5 bases at V and 0 bases at J; junction bases unmatched: 10. The CDR3 sequence is 17 residues long. CDR3 bases: TGTGCCAGCAGCCTGGGCGGCCTAGCGGTAGCCAAAAACATTCAGTACTTC. Translated: CASSLGGLAVAKNIQYF.

The chain is built from TRBV5-5 and TRBJ2-1; TRBD2 agrees at 10 bases. This CDR3 has 16 residues. Looked up from germline, CDR1 is SGHKS and CDR2 is YYEKEE (reference sequence). J was trimmed by 6 bases and V by 4 bases; bases with no gene match: 10. The chain's CDR3 is CASSPGGAGGTNEQFF. CDR3 nucleotides: TGTGCCAGCAGCCCCGGGGGAGCGGGAGGGACCAATGAGCAGTTCTTC.

This clone was detected only once. The chain couples TRBV19 to TRBJ2-1; TRBD2 agrees at 11 bases. Germline CDR1 and CDR2: LNHDA and SQIVND (reference sequence). CDR3 length equals 16 residues. Trimming removed 4 bases from V and 9 bases from J; junction bases left unmatched: 11. CDR3 residues: CASSTLAGGRGGEQFF. CDR3 nucleotide sequence: TGTGCCAGTAGTACCCTAGCGGGGGGAAGAGGGGGTGAGCAGTTCTTC.

The genes are TRBV30 and TRBJ1-4, with a tentative D call TRBD1 (6 bases). The CDR3 is 14 residues long. Germline V gene data show CDR1 as GTSNPN and CDR2 as SVGIG (reference sequence). V lost 3 bases and J lost 5, with 13 bases in between. The CDR3 nucleotides read TGTGCCTGGAGCCTGCCCGGACAGAATGAAAAACTGTTTTTT. Residues: CAWSLPGQNEKLFF.

The rearrangement joins TRBV23-1 to TRBJ1-4; D is perhaps TRBD1 (6 bases). TRBV23-1 is an ORF; its function is uncertain. CDR3 length equals 17 residues. Trimming cost V 6 bases and J 0 bases, with 17 bases left between them. The CDR3: CASRTQGPEATNEKLFF. CDR3 DNA: TGCGCCAGCAGGACGCAGGGGCCGGAGGCAACTAATGAAAAACTGTTTTTT.

This chain uses TRBV7-3 with TRBJ2-1, with D uncertain. V lost 2 bases and J lost 2, with 10 bases in between. Germline CDR1 reads SGHTA; CDR2 reads FQGTGA. CDR3 length: 15 residues. CDR3 bases: TGTGCCAGCAGCTTACTAAGCGCAACCTACAATGAGCAGTTCTTC. Its translation: CASSLLSATYNEQFF.

This sequence joins TRBV7-3 and TRBJ1-1; D ambiguous. Between the trimmed V and J ends, which lost 1 base and 4 bases, there was a span of 7 bases. Germline-derived CDR1 and CDR2 are SGHTA and FQGTGA. The CDR3 runs to 13 residues. The CDR3 sequence: CASSLKYGTEAFF. The CDR3 DNA reads TGTGCCAGCAGCTTAAAGTACGGCACTGAAGCTTTCTTT.

This clone was observed once. The CDR3 DNA follows: TGTGCCAGCAGCGTAGACGGGAGATTCTATGGCTACACCTTC. The encoded protein is CASSVDGRFYGYTF. This chain connects TRBV9 to TRBJ1-2, with no clear D. The CDR3 loop spans 14 amino acids. CDR1 is SGDLS and CDR2 is YYNGEE in the germline V gene. Trimming took off 0 bases at V and 4 bases at J, with 10 bases between the two ends.

The chain couples TRBV15 to TRBJ1-5; possibly TRBD1 for D (5 bases). The germline V gene has CDR1 LNHNV and CDR2 YYDKDF (reference sequence). The CDR3 length is 15 residues. V gave up 0 bases and J gave up 7 bases, with 13 bases separating them. In DNA form, the CDR3 reads TGTGCCACCAGCAGAGAAAAGGGGATAGGGCAGCCCCAGCATTTT. It translates to CATSREKGIGQPQHF.

V and J are TRBV3-1 (or the pseudogene TRBV3-2) and TRBJ1-3, with 11 bases that match TRBD1. Unmatched junction bases numbered 15, after V lost 5 bases and J lost 9 bases. The CDR3 is 17 residues long. CDR1 LGHDT and CDR2 YNNKEL come from the germline V gene (reference sequence). The CDR3 sequence is CASSEGARDRGSITIYF. The CDR3, as DNA: TGTGCCAGCAGCGAAGGGGCTAGGGACAGGGGGTCTATCACCATATATTTT.

V is TRBV30 and J is TRBJ2-5; D unclear. Trimming removed 2 bases from V and 5 bases from J, with 3 bases in between. Germline V gene lookup returns CDR1 GTSNPN and CDR2 SVGIG (reference sequence). The CDR3 runs 10 residues. This CDR3 reads CAWSQETQYF. The CDR3 coding sequence is TGTGCCTGGAGTCAGGAGACCCAGTACTTC.

The chain links TRBV27 to TRBJ1-1; 7 bases are a match to TRBD1. Losses at the gene ends were 5 bases for V and 0 bases for J; bases not matched to a gene: 3. This CDR3 contains 14 residues. CDR1 and CDR2 (germline): MNHEY, SMNVEV (reference sequence). The CDR3 region is CASSLGTVNTEAFF. The DNA of the CDR3 is TGTGCCAGCAGTCTCGGGACAGTGAACACTGAAGCTTTCTTT.

V gene TRBV5-1 combines with J gene TRBJ2-3; D perhaps matches TRBD1 (5 bases). The germline V gene has CDR1 SGHRS and CDR2 YFSETQ. V lost 7 bases to trimming and J lost 8 bases, with 20 bases between them. CDR3 length: 14 amino acids. In nucleotides, the CDR3 is TGCGCCAGCCGCGAGGCTCCAGGGATAGGTACGCAGTATTTT. This translates into CASREAPGIGTQYF. Full variable domain (remainder filled in from reference TRBV5-1 and TRBJ2-3): KAGVTQTPRYLIKTRGQQVTLSCSPISGHRSVSWYQQTPGQGLQFLFEYFSETQRNKGNFPGRFSGRQFSNSRSEMNVSTLELGDSALYLCASREAPGIGTQYFGPGTRLTVL.

This clone has just one count. This chain joins TRBV7-9 and TRBJ2-1; 7 bases agree with TRBD2. The CDR3 loop spans 15 amino acids. V gave up 3 bases and J gave up 8 bases; unmatched junction bases: 10. The V gene's germline CDR1 is SEHNR and CDR2 FQNEAQ (reference sequence). CDR3 loop: CASSLGWRGRHEQFF. The CDR3 DNA follows: TGTGCCAGCAGCTTGGGTTGGCGGGGGAGGCATGAGCAGTTCTTC.

This chain links TRBV6-5 with TRBJ2-7; TRBD2 matches at 8 bases. The CDR3 length is 15 residues. Germline values: CDR1 MNHEY, CDR2 SVGAGI. V shed 6 bases, J shed 2 bases, and the junction held 9 bases outside the gene matches. CDR3 residues: CASRPSGGQTYEQYF. The CDR3 bases are TGTGCCAGCAGACCCTCGGGGGGGCAGACCTACGAGCAGTACTTC.

Ten or more counts support this clone. The chain has TRBV5-1 and TRBJ1-2; tentative D call: TRBD1 (5 bases). The CDR3 loop spans 13 amino acids. Germline CDR1 is SGHRS and CDR2 is YFSETQ. The germline V and J ends were trimmed by 4 bases and 8 bases, with 15 bases remaining between them. CDR3 sequence (DNA): TGCGCCAGCAGCCAAACAGGAGAAGAGGGCTACACCTTC. Its translation is CASSQTGEEGYTF.

This clone has only a few counts. The V gene is TRBV28, the J gene TRBJ1-5, with unresolved D. The CDR3 runs 11 residues. The germline V gene encodes CDR1 MDHEN and CDR2 SYDVKM. V gave up 7 bases and J gave up 9 bases, with 10 bases separating them. In DNA, the CDR3 is TGTGCCAGCACCCGCCGGGGGCCCCAGCATTTT. Amino acids: CASTRRGPQHF.

This chain's CDR3 is CASREPGQGVGAYEQYF. DNA of the CDR3: TGTGCCAGCAGAGAACCGGGACAGGGGGTCGGGGCCTACGAGCAGTACTTC. The chain has TRBV6-1 and TRBJ2-7; 11 bases line up with TRBD1. V was clipped by 6 bases and J by 2 bases; unmatched bases: 12. This CDR3 is built from 17 residues. Germline V gives CDR1 MNHNS, CDR2 SASEGT.